The present T cell receptor beta chain was sequenced within a study of blood T cell repertoires in COVID-19 (dated by TCRdb to the early 2020s). Context from the whole study: The collaborator samples originated in the United States, Italy and Spain and spanned the acute and convalescent phases of COVID-19. The material from the prospective study consisted of cDNA or gDNA derived from T cells, B-cell-depleted T cells, or PBMCs. The dataset comprised deeply sampled blood TCRbeta repertoires from subjects exposed to, actively infected with, or recovered from COVID-19. A freely available public database, intended as a resource for researchers studying the immune response to SARS-CoV-2, is where the repertoires were released. Samples came from the ongoing ImmuneRACE study (first 160 participants) plus 1,254 subjects from 6 global collaborators. Sample metadata almost always included a de-identified subject ID, COVID-19 status, age in years and sex. Where HLA class I and class II types were available, the types were taken from metadata supplied by the sample provider, not from assay-based typing. Overall study outcomes, separate from this receptor: The quantity of clinical and demographic metadata differed by source and by participant and was supplied without curation.

TCRbeta CDR3 regions were amplified from genomic DNA by means of the immunoSEQ Assay, a bias-controlled multiplex PCR. In the paper's pipeline: The number of nucleated cells in each sample was estimated from the amplification of reference gene primers within the assay. Sequence reads were collapsed and filtered to measure the absolute abundance of every unique TCRbeta CDR3 rearrangement. For each sample, productive Simpson clonality was calculated as the square root of Simpson's diversity index across productive rearrangements. TCRdb obtained this table from immuneACCESS and retained in-frame rearrangements with V and J assigned. These tables miss some clones; where compared with another copy, unresolved V genes account for less than half of the shortfall, and the remainder is unexplained. For V, J and clone size, that table is used; D and trimming come from the DNA. This sample holds roughly 100,000 clones; roughly 85% were observed only once. In total, the top ten clones hold 4.1% of the sample.

Collaborating institutions collected whole blood in K2EDTA tubes following their own protocols. For TCRbeta analysis, collaborators shipped samples as frozen whole blood, isolated PBMCs, or DNA extracted from either of those sample types. Note on this clone: Which antigen it targets is not known. There are no base qualities to consult, and no much larger clone falls within one base.

The CDR3, from cysteine to phenylalanine, totals 14 residues. Here the CDR3 DNA is all that survives: 42 bases in frame from base 1. Trimming takes 10 bases from V and 0 bases from J, and the germline ends sit 14 bases apart. CDR1 and CDR2, per the germline V gene (reference sequence), are SGHNT and YYREEE. This clonotype originated in a man aged 45-65 years with acute or convalescent COVID-19. Rearrangement joined TRBV5-4 to TRBJ1-3; perhaps TRBD1 is the D gene, with 5 bases matching. The material sequenced was peripheral blood. Here the CDR3 is given as CALGRGDSGNTIYF. The sequenced DNA: TGTGCCTTAGGACGGGGGGACTCTGGAAACACCATATATTTT.